The T cell receptor (beta chain) described here comes from a study of T cell responses to AZD1222 COVID-19 vaccine. Study-level results: All repertoire sampling was performed exclusively after the peak T cell response.

This clone occurred once. Its antigen is currently unknown. Clones were sequenced by immunoSEQ multiplex PCR, and TCRdb holds only the in-frame ones, with some missing. The data show 100,000 to 150,000 clones, more than 70% seen once. The germline V gene encodes CDR1 SGHAT and CDR2 FQNNGV. CDR3 length equals 18 residues. Germline trimming cut 3 bases from V and 4 bases from J; bases unmatched to any gene: 13. Sequenced material: peripheral blood, taken on day 0 of AZD1222 vaccination. The receptor was isolated from an adult in good health. The chain recombines TRBV11-2 with TRBJ1-1; 11 nucleotides agree with TRBD1. DNA for the CDR3: TGTGCCAGCAGCTTGACACGGACAGGGGGCTATAGGGGCACTGAAGCTTTCTTT. Translating gives CASSLTRTGGYRGTEAFF.